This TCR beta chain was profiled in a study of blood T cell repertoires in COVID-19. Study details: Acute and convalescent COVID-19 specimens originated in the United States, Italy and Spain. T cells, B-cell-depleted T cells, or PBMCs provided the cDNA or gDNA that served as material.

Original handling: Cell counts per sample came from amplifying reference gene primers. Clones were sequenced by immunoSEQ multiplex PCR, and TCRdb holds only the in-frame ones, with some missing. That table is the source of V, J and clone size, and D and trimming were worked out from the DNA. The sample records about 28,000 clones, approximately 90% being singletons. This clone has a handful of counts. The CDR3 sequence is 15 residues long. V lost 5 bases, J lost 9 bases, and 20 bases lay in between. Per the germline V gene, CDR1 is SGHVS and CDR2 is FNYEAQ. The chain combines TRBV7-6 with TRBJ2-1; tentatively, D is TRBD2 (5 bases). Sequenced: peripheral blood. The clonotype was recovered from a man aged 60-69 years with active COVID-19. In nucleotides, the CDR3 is TGTGCCAGCAGCGCCGACTATACTGGAAGGATTGAGCAGTTCTTC. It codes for CASSADYTGRIEQFF. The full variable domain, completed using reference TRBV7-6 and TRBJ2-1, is GAGVSQSPRYKVTKRGQDVALRCDPISGHVSLYWYRQALGQGPEFLTYFNYEAQQDKSGLPNDRFSAERPEGSISTLTIQRTEQRDSAMYRCASSADYTGRIEQFFGPGTRLTVL.